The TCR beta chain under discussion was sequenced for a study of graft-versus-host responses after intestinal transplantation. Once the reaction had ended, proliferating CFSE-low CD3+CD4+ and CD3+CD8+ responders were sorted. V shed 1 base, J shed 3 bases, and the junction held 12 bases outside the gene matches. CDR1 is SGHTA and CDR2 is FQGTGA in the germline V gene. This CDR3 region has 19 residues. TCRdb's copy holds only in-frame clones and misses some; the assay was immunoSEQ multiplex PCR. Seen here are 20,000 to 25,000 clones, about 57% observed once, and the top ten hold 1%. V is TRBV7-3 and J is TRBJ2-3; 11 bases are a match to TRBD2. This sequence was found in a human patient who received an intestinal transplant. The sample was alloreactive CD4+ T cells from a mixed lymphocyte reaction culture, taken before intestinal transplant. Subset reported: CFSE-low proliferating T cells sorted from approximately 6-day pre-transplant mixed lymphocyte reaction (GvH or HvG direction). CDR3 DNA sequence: TGTGCCAGCAGCTTAAGGGCGGTTAGCGGGAGGGAAGGGACAGATACGCAGTATTTT. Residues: CASSLRAVSGREGTDTQYF.